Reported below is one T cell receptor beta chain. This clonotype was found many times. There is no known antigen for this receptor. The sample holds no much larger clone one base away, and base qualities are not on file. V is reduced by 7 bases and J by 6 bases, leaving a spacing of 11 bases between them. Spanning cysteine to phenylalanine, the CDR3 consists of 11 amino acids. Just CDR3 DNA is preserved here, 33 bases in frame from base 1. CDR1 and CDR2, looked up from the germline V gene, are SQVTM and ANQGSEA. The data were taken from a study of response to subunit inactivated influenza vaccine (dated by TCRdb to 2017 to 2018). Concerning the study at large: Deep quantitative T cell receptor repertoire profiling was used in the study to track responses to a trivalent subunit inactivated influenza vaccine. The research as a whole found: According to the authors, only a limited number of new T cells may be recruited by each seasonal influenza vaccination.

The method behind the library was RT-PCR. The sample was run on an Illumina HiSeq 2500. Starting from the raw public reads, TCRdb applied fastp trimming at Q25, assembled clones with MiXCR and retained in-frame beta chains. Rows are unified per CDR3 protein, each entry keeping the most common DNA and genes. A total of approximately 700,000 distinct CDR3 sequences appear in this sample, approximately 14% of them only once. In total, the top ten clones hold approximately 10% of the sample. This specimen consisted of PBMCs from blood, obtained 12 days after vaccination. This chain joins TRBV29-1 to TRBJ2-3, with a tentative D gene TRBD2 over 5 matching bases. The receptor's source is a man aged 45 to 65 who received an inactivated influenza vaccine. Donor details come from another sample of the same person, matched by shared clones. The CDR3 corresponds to CSGEIGDTQYF. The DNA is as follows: TGCAGCGGGGAGATCGGGGATACGCAGTATTTT.